This passage covers 6 T cell receptor beta chains from one sample sequenced in a study of control samples from healthy donors and cancer patients. The method was immunoSEQ multiplex PCR; TCRdb's version includes in-frame clones alone and lacks a portion of them. The profile shows over 150,000 clones, 96% of them singletons. Sequenced material: blood. The source is a woman aged 25 to 39 in good health.

The chain combines TRBV30 with TRBJ1-1; D perhaps matches TRBD1 (6 bases). The CDR3 covers 16 residues. Germline V CDR1 and CDR2: GTSNPN, SVGIG (reference sequence). Trimming cost V 0 bases and J 0 bases, with 14 bases left between them. The CDR3 loop reads CAWSVLGGGLNTEAFF. CDR3 nucleotide sequence: TGTGCCTGGAGTGTACTGGGCGGGGGGCTGAACACTGAAGCTTTCTTT.

This clone appeared a few times. The chain uses TRBV28 and TRBJ1-5; tentatively, D is TRBD1 (5 bases). V lost 5 bases, J lost 2 bases, and 19 bases lay in between. The CDR3 extends over 17 amino acids. Germline CDR1 is MDHEN and CDR2 is SYDVKM. CDR3 region: CASSPYPPGLGNQPQHF. The CDR3 region has the DNA TGTGCCAGCAGTCCATACCCCCCGGGACTAGGCAATCAGCCCCAGCATTTT.

The chain uses TRBV6-5 and TRBJ1-5; 7 bases agree with TRBD1. V dropped 3 bases and J dropped 2; count of bases not matched to a gene: 7. The V gene's germline CDR1 is MNHEY and CDR2 SVGAGI. The CDR3 length is 16 residues. CDR3 protein: CASSYSRQGGNQPQHF. In DNA form, the CDR3 reads TGTGCCAGCAGTTATTCCAGACAGGGCGGCAATCAGCCCCAGCATTTT.

The CDR3 sequence is CASKLRGATDTQYF. The CDR3 region has the DNA TGTGCCAGCAAGCTTCGGGGGGCCACAGATACGCAGTATTTT. This rearrangement joins TRBV6-5 to TRBJ2-3; D is perhaps TRBD2 (7 bases). This CDR3 is 14 amino acids long. The ends were cut back, 7 bases at V and 2 bases at J, with 13 bases in the middle. The germline gives CDR1 MNHEY, CDR2 SVGAGI.

Comment on this clone: The identical CDR3 is also encoded by other nucleotide sequences in the sample. The chain uses TRBV6-1 and TRBJ1-5; D call uncertain. Germline CDR1 reads MNHNS; CDR2 reads SASEGT. The CDR3 sequence is 13 residues long. V was cut by 1 base and J by 7 bases, with 8 bases left in between. Here the CDR3 DNA reads TGTGCCAGCAGTGAAGGGGTTCGGCAGCCCCAGCATTTT. This encodes CASSEGVRQPQHF.

The chain recombines TRBV2 with TRBJ2-1, with a possible D match to TRBD1 (5 bases). The CDR3 length is 18 residues. Germline V gene data show CDR1 as SNHLY and CDR2 as FYNNEI. V shed 3 bases and J shed 7 bases, with 25 bases lying between them. The CDR3 sequence is CASSEYRPTGFQRNEQFF. The CDR3 bases are TGTGCCAGCAGTGAGTACAGGCCAACTGGCTTCCAGAGGAATGAGCAGTTCTTC.